Below are 13 T cell receptor beta chains sequenced from a single sample in a study of spatial heterogeneity in lung cancer (dated by TCRdb to the late 2010s). The library came from 5' RACE. These reads were obtained on a NextSeq 500. TCRdb took the public reads, trimmed them with fastp at Q25, ran MiXCR for clone calling and kept in-frame beta chains. Rows are combined by CDR3 protein, so each entry shows the most common genes and DNA. In all, the sample holds approximately 110,000 distinct CDR3 sequences, and 10% to 12% of those were seen once. 20% to 25% of the sample belongs to the ten largest clones. In the paper's terms, the time point label means: blood at routine non-recurrence follow-up after resection. Specimen: PBMCs, collected at follow-up. The receptors stem from a female donor with early-stage non-small cell lung cancer.

V is TRBV20-1 and J is TRBJ1-4; perhaps TRBD1 as D (5 bases). Germline values: CDR1 DFQATT, CDR2 SNEGSKA (reference sequence). Trimming left V 2 bases short and J 15 bases short, with 22 bases between. The CDR3 runs to 14 residues. CDR3 in DNA: TGCAGTGCTAGACCCCCTAGGGGCTCCACATCGGTGTTTTTT. This translates into CSARPPRGSTSVFF.

This clonotype came up a few times. The V and J genes are TRBV7-7 and TRBJ2-1, with 7 bases that match TRBD1. This CDR3 has 17 residues. The germline V gene encodes CDR1 SSHAT and CDR2 FNYEAQ (reference sequence). Trimming at V came to 0 bases and at J to 1 base, leaving 6 bases not matched to a gene. CDR3 nucleotide sequence: TGTGCCAGCAGCTTAGCCCAAGACAGGGTGTCCTACAATGAGCAGTTCTTC. Translation gives CASSLAQDRVSYNEQFF.

This clonotype was picked up a small number of times. The chain recombines TRBV12-3 or TRBV12-4 with TRBJ2-3, with D hard to call. V was pared by 3 bases and J by 5 bases, with 6 bases between. The CDR3 is made up of 12 amino acids. CDR3 protein: CASSLWVDTQYF. In nucleotides, the CDR3 is TGTGCCAGCAGTTTGTGGGTAGATACGCAGTATTTT.

This chain uses TRBV11-2 with TRBJ2-5; 9 nucleotides match TRBD1. This CDR3 is 17 amino acids long. J lost 5 bases, V lost 7 bases, and 17 bases had no gene match. The V gene's germline CDR1 is SGHAT and CDR2 FQNNGV. This chain's CDR3 is CASTSSGGTGLLETQYF. CDR3 bases: TGTGCCAGCACCAGCTCCGGGGGGACAGGGCTTTTGGAGACCCAGTACTTC.

This rearrangement joins TRBV3-1 to TRBJ2-7, with TRBD2 matching 11 bases. V shed 1 base, J shed 4 bases, and the junction held 3 bases outside the gene matches. Germline CDR1 LGHDT, CDR2 YNNKEL (reference sequence). This CDR3 comprises 15 residues. CDR3 bases: TGTGCCAGCAGCCAAGCGGCTAGCGGGAGGTACGAGCAGTACGTC. It translates to CASSQAASGRYEQYV.

This clonotype was observed a few times. The chain is built from TRBV20-1 and TRBJ2-1; 8 bases match TRBD2. The CDR3 contains 13 residues. CDR1 and CDR2 (germline): DFQATT, SNEGSKA (reference sequence). V gave up 6 bases and J gave up 7 bases; unmatched junction bases: 8. The CDR3 nucleotides read TGCAGTGCCTCGGGACTAGTTTTGAATGAGCAGTTCTTC. This codes for CSASGLVLNEQFF.

This clonotype was seen ten or more times. The rearrangement links TRBV29-1 to TRBJ2-1, with D tentatively TRBD1 (6 bases). CDR1 and CDR2 from the germline V gene are SQVTM and ANQGSEA. The V and J ends lost 1 base and 8 bases respectively, with 12 bases between them. The CDR3 has 13 residues. Here the CDR3 reads CSVEVQQGYEQFF. CDR3 nucleotide sequence: TGCAGCGTTGAAGTTCAGCAGGGGTATGAGCAGTTCTTC.

This clonotype was seen more than once but under ten times. The chain uses TRBV28 and TRBJ2-7, with TRBD2 matching over 10 bases. The CDR3 length is 15 residues. Trimming took 5 bases from V and 3 from J; bases not matched to a gene: 7. Germline-derived CDR1 and CDR2 are MDHEN and SYDVKM. CDR3 sequence (DNA): TGTGCCAGCAGTGCAGCGGGAGGGCCCGACTACGAGCAGTACGTC. This codes for CASSAAGGPDYEQYV.

This clonotype has more than one count but fewer than ten. The chain is built from TRBV3-1 and TRBJ1-1, with no clear D. CDR1 LGHDT and CDR2 YNNKEL come from the germline V gene (reference sequence). This CDR3 has 14 amino acids. Trimming took 1 base from V and 3 from J, leaving 9 bases between them. The CDR3 DNA reads TGTGCCAGCAGCCAAGGGACGGTCTACACTGAAGCTTTCTTT. Protein product: CASSQGTVYTEAFF.

V usage is TRBV27 and J usage is TRBJ2-7; TRBD1 agrees at 7 bases. The junction had 3 bases not matched to a gene; V was cut back by 3 bases and J by 1 base. Germline V gene sequence: CDR1 MNHEY, CDR2 SMNVEV (reference sequence). The CDR3 totals 14 residues. DNA of the CDR3: TGTGCCAGCAGTTTGCACAGGGGATCCTACGAGCAGTACTTC. Protein sequence: CASSLHRGSYEQYF.

This clonotype was counted between two and nine times. The CDR3 sequence is CSQRPSYNEQFF. The CDR3 DNA follows: TGCAGTCAGCGGCCTTCCTACAATGAGCAGTTCTTC. The V gene is TRBV20-1, the J gene TRBJ2-1; a possible D gene is TRBD2 (5 bases). V gave up 8 bases and J gave up 1 base, with 9 bases separating them. Germline loops: CDR1 DFQATT, CDR2 SNEGSKA (reference sequence). The CDR3 runs to 12 residues.

The chain links TRBV29-1 to TRBJ1-1; D gene ambiguous. This CDR3 is built from 12 residues. CDR1 SQVTM and CDR2 ANQGSEA come from the germline V gene. The V end lost 4 bases, the J end lost 2 bases, and 8 bases lay between the germline ends. The DNA of the CDR3 is TGCAGCGTTGTTAAAACCAACACTGAAGCTTTCTTT. The encoded protein is CSVVKTNTEAFF.

This clonotype was seen only a few times. The chain recombines TRBV2 with TRBJ2-1; no clear D. CDR3 length: 14 amino acids. V was cut by 8 bases and J by 5 bases, with 16 bases left in between. Germline values: CDR1 SNHLY, CDR2 FYNNEI. The DNA for the CDR3 is TGTGCCAGCGGATGGTTTTCCACAAACAATGAGCAGTTCTTC. As protein: CASGWFSTNNEQFF.